A single sample gave rise to the 20 T cell receptor beta chains below, sequenced in a study of cytomegalovirus exposure and HLA in healthy donors. PCR employed 60 Vbeta and 13 Jbeta primers. Sequencing used immunoSEQ multiplex PCR; TCRdb keeps in-frame clones, though not all of them. Among about 180,000 clones listed, about 69% were seen once. Sequences were obtained from PBMCs. These receptors came from a human donor in good health.

The gene calls are TRBV7-2 and TRBJ1-1, with 8 bases fitting TRBD1. CDR1 SGHTA and CDR2 FQGNSA come from the germline V gene. This CDR3 is 14 amino acids long. V was clipped by 4 bases and J by 1 base; unmatched bases: 2. The CDR3 DNA sequence: TGTGCCAGCAGCTCGGACAGGGCGAACACTGAAGCTTTCTTT. Amino acid sequence: CASSSDRANTEAFF.

The chain is built from TRBV12-2 and TRBJ2-3; the DNA was not compared with TRBD2, the D call given in the table. TRBV12-2 is marked as a pseudogene. The CDR3 loop spans 16 amino acids. CDR3 DNA: TGTGCAAGTCGCAAAAAGCGGGGTATCTTCCGAGATACGCAGTATTTT. It codes for CASRKKRGIFRDTQYF.

V gene TRBV30 combines with J gene TRBJ1-5; D is unclear. The CDR3 consists of 14 residues. Germline CDR1 is GTSNPN and CDR2 is SVGIG (reference sequence). The germline V and J ends were trimmed by 1 base and 4 bases, with 11 bases remaining between them. The CDR3 DNA is TGTGCCTGGAGTGGTTCAGGTCGAAATCAGCCCCAGCATTTT. Amino acids: CAWSGSGRNQPQHF.

The chain recombines TRBV29-1 with TRBJ2-3; D might be TRBD2 (5 bases). Trimming left V 4 bases short and J 0 bases short, with 5 bases between. CDR1 and CDR2 from the germline V gene are SQVTM and ANQGSEA. This CDR3 has 12 amino acids. The CDR3 region has the DNA TGCAGCGTTGGAGGGAGCACAGATACGCAGTATTTT. Residues: CSVGGSTDTQYF.

The chain uses TRBV7-9 and TRBJ1-1, with TRBD1 identical over 7 bases. Trimming took 5 bases from V and 5 from J; bases not matched to a gene: 2. Germline V gene lookup returns CDR1 SEHNR and CDR2 FQNEAQ (reference sequence). The length of the CDR3 is 12 residues. CDR3 protein: CASSGRGTEAFF. Written as DNA, the CDR3 is TGTGCCAGCAGCGGCAGGGGGACTGAAGCTTTCTTT.

The V call is TRBV9, the J call TRBJ2-1; 7 bases line up with TRBD2. With V trimmed by 0 bases and J by 4 bases, 7 bases remained unmatched. Germline CDR1 reads SGDLS; CDR2 reads YYNGEE. The CDR3 has 16 amino acids. The CDR3 loop reads CASSVDTAGAYNEQFF. CDR3 sequence (DNA): TGTGCCAGCAGCGTAGACACCGCGGGAGCTTACAATGAGCAGTTCTTC.

The chain uses TRBV5-1 and TRBJ2-1, with TRBD2 matching 14 bases. The V segment lost 0 bases and the J segment 8 bases; nucleotides outside the gene matches: 10. The CDR3 has 18 amino acids. Germline V gives CDR1 SGHRS, CDR2 YFSETQ. CDR3 region: CASSLGLAGGLSLDEQFF. The DNA of the CDR3 is TGCGCCAGCAGCTTGGGACTAGCGGGGGGGCTGTCTCTCGATGAGCAGTTCTTC.

The chain has TRBV2 and TRBJ1-2, with D perhaps matching TRBD1 (6 bases). Germline loops: CDR1 SNHLY, CDR2 FYNNEI. V was clipped by 4 bases and J by 7 bases, with 19 bases between them. The CDR3 extends over 15 amino acids. The DNA for the CDR3 is TGTGCCAGCAGTGTGGAAGGGCAGGGGTCGTTTGGCTACACCTTC. Residues: CASSVEGQGSFGYTF.

The CDR3 sequence is CAISESLELNEQFF. CDR3 bases: TGTGCCATCAGTGAGTCCCTTGAACTAAATGAGCAGTTCTTC. V gene TRBV10-3 combines with J gene TRBJ2-1; unclear D gene. V dropped 0 bases and J dropped 7 bases, with 10 bases sitting between them. The CDR3 consists of 14 residues. CDR1 is ENHRY and CDR2 is SYGVKD in the germline V gene.

The chain recombines TRBV7-2 with TRBJ2-1, with 9 bases that match TRBD2. Germline V gives CDR1 SGHTA, CDR2 FQGNSA. This CDR3 contains 16 residues. Trimming removed 2 bases from V and 7 bases from J; junction bases left unmatched: 9. In nucleotides, the CDR3 is TGTGCCAGCAGCTTAATGGGCGGGGGGGCGGGGAATGAGCAGTTCTTC. The encoded protein is CASSLMGGGAGNEQFF.

The chain recombines TRBV21-1 with TRBJ1-1. TRBV21-1 is shown as a pseudogene. The CDR3 runs 14 residues. Here the CDR3 DNA reads TGTGCCAGCAGAACAAGTGACTCCGACACTGAAGCTTTCTTT. Its translation is CASRTSDSDTEAFF.

The chain uses TRBV25-1 and TRBJ1-2; D is unclear. This CDR3 has 14 residues. V lost 0 bases, J lost 2 bases, and 7 bases lay in between. Germline CDR1 reads MGHDK; CDR2 reads SYGVNS. CDR3: CASSEYGRNYGYTF. The CDR3 coding sequence is TGTGCCAGCAGTGAATACGGCAGGAACTATGGCTACACCTTC.

J is TRBJ2-1 and V is TRBV19, with D tentatively TRBD1 (7 bases). This CDR3 is 13 amino acids long. V was shortened by 6 bases and J by 4 bases, with 10 bases between the two germline ends. The germline V gene has CDR1 LNHDA and CDR2 SQIVND (reference sequence). Here the CDR3 DNA reads TGTGCCAGTAGCCCAGGGGGGTACAATGAGCAGTTCTTC. This sequence encodes CASSPGGYNEQFF.

The V and J genes are TRBV9 and TRBJ2-5; D is possibly TRBD2 (6 bases). CDR1 is SGDLS and CDR2 is YYNGEE in the germline V gene. The V end lost 2 bases, the J end lost 0 bases, and 8 bases lay between the germline ends. There are 14 residues in the CDR3. The CDR3 loop reads CASSVRGNQETQYF. The CDR3 DNA follows: TGTGCCAGCAGCGTTCGGGGGAACCAAGAGACCCAGTACTTC. Full variable domain (outside the CDR3, taken from reference TRBV9 and TRBJ2-5): DSGVTQTPKHLITATGQRVTLRCSPRSGDLSVYWYQQSLDQGLQFLIQYYNGEERAKGNILERFSAQQFPDLHSELNLSSLELGDSALYFCASSVRGNQETQYFGPGTRLLVL.

This chain links TRBV11-2 with TRBJ2-2; 7 bases fit TRBD1. The germline V gene encodes CDR1 SGHAT and CDR2 FQNNGV. There are 15 residues in the CDR3. Trimming removed 5 bases from V and 5 bases from J; junction bases left unmatched: 8. DNA for the CDR3: TGTGCCAGCAGCCTCAACAGGGGAAAGACCGGGGAGCTGTTTTTT. Residues: CASSLNRGKTGELFF.

This clone was picked up a small number of times. This chain joins TRBV5-1 and TRBJ1-6, with a tentative D call TRBD1 (6 bases). Per the germline V gene, CDR1 is SGHRS and CDR2 is YFSETQ. The V and J ends lost 1 base and 6 bases respectively, with 14 bases between them. CDR3 length equals 16 residues. The CDR3 nucleotides read TGCGCCAGCAGCTTGTGGTTTCAGGGGACTAATTCACCCCTCCACTTT. Protein product: CASSLWFQGTNSPLHF. Drawing the rest from reference TRBV5-1 and TRBJ1-6, the complete variable domain is KAGVTQTPRYLIKTRGQQVTLSCSPISGHRSVSWYQQTPGQGLQFLFEYFSETQRNKGNFPGRFSGRQFSNSRSEMNVSTLELGDSALYLCASSLWFQGTNSPLHFGNGTRLTVT.

V gene TRBV7-2 combines with J gene TRBJ1-1; no clear D. Germline CDR1 is SGHTA and CDR2 is FQGNSA. The CDR3 has 14 residues. Between the trimmed V and J ends, which lost 2 bases and 6 bases, there was a span of 13 bases. For the CDR3, the DNA is TGTGCCAGCAGCTTATGGCGGGGAGGGTCTGAAGCTTTCTTT. This encodes CASSLWRGGSEAFF.

The rearrangement links TRBV5-1 to TRBJ1-2, with a weak D call TRBD1 (5 bases). This CDR3 spans 15 amino acids. Germline CDR1 and CDR2: SGHRS and YFSETQ. Trimming removed 4 bases from V and 10 bases from J, with 23 bases in between. CDR3 DNA sequence: TGCGCCAGCAGCGATAGCCAGGGATCCGTACCTTACTACACCTTC. Amino acids: CASSDSQGSVPYYTF.

This sequence joins TRBV19 and TRBJ1-1, with 9 bases fitting TRBD1. The CDR3 extends over 13 amino acids. Germline CDR1 and CDR2: LNHDA and SQIVND (reference sequence). V was pared by 5 bases and J by 3 bases, with 1 base of the junction left unmatched. The chain's CDR3 is CASSGQGYTEAFF. As DNA, the CDR3 is TGTGCCAGTAGTGGACAGGGGTACACTGAAGCTTTCTTT.

The count of this clone is one. This chain's CDR3 is CASSLRQGGTDEQFF. For the CDR3, the DNA is TGCGCCAGCAGCCTCCGACAGGGGGGCACGGATGAGCAGTTCTTC. V is TRBV4-1 and J is TRBJ2-1; 9 bases map to TRBD1. Germline lookup yields CDR1 MGHRA and CDR2 YSYEKL. V shed 4 bases and J 8 bases; nucleotides not matched to a gene: 9. This CDR3 comprises 15 residues.